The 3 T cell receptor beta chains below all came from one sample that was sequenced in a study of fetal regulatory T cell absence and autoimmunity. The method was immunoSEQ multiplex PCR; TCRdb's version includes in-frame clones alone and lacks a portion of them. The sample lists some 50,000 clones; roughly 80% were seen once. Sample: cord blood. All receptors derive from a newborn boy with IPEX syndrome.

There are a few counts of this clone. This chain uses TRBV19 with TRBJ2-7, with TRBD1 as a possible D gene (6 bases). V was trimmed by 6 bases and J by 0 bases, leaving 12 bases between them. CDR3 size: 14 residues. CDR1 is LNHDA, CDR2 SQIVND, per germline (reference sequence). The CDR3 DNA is TGTGCCAGTAGCCCCGGGACAAACTCCTACGAGCAGTACTTC. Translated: CASSPGTNSYEQYF.

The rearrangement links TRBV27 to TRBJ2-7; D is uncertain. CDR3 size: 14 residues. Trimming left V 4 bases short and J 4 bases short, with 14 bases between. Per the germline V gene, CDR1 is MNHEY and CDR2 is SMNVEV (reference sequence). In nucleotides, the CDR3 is TGTGCCAGCAGTTGGAAAGGTGACCTTTACGAGCAGTACTTC. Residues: CASSWKGDLYEQYF.

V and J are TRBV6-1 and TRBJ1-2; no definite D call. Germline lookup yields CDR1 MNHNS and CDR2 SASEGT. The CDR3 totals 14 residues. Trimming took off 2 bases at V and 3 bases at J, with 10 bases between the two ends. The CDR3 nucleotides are TGTGCCAGCAGTGAAAAGGGCTTCCACTATGGCTACACCTTC. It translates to CASSEKGFHYGYTF.